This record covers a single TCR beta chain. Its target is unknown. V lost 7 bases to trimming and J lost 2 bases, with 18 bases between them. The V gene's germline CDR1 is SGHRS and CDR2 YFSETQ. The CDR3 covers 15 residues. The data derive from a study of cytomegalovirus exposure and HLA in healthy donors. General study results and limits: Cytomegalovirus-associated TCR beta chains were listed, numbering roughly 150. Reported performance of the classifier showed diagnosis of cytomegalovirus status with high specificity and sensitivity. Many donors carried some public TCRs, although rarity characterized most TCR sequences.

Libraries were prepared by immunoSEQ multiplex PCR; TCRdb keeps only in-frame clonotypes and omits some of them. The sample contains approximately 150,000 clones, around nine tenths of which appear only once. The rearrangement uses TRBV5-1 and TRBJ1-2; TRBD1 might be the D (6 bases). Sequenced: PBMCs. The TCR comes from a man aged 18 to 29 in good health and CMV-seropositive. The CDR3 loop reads CASSGATKKNYGYTF. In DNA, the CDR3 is TGCGCCAGCTCAGGGGCTACGAAAAAGAACTATGGCTACACCTTC.